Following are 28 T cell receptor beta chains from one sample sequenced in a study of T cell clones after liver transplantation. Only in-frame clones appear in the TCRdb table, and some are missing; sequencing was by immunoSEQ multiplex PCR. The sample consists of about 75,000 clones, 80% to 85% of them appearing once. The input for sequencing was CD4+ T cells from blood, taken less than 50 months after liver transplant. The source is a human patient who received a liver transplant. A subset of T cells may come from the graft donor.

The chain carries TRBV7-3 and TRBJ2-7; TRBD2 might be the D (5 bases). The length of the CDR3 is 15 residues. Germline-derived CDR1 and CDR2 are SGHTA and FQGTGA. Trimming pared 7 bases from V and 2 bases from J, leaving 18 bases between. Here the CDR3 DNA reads TGTGCCAGCACCACGGGTGGGGAGTCAGCCTACGAGCAGTACTTC. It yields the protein CASTTGGESAYEQYF.

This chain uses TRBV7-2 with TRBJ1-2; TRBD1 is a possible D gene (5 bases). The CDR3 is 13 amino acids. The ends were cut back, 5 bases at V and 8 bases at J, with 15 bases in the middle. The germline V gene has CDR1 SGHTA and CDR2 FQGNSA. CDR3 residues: CASSQGPWGGYTF. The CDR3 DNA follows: TGTGCCAGCAGCCAAGGGCCATGGGGGGGCTACACCTTC.

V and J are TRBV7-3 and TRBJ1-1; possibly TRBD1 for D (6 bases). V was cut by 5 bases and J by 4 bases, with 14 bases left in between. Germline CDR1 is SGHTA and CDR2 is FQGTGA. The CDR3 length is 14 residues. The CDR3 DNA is TGTGCCAGCAGCGAAACGACAGGTGGCACTGAAGCTTTCTTT. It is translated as CASSETTGGTEAFF.

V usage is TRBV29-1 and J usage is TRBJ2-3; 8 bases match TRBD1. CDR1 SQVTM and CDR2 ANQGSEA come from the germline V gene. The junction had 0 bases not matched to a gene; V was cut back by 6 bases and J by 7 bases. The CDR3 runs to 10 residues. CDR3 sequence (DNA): TGCAGCGTCAGGGGGCATACGCAGTATTTT. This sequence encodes CSVRGHTQYF.

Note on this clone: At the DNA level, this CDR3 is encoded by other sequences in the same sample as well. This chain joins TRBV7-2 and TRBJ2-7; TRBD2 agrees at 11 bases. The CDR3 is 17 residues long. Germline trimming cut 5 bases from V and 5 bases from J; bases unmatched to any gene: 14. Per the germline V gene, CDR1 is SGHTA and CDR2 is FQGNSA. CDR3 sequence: CASSISGGAGGTHEQYF. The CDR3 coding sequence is TGTGCCAGCAGCATTAGCGGGGGGGCGGGGGGCACCCACGAGCAGTACTTC.

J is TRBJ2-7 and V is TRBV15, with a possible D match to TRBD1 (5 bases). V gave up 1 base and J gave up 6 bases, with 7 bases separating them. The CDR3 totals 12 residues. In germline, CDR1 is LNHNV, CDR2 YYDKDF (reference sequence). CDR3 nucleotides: TGTGCCACCAGCAGAGCAGGGTTCGAGCAGTACTTC. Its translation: CATSRAGFEQYF.

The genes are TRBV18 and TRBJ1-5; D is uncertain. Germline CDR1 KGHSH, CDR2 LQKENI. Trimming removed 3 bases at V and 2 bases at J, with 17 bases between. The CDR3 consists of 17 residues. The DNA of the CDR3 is TGTGCCAGCTCACCCAGTCCCCGGCGTGGAGGCAATCAGCCCCAGCATTTT. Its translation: CASSPSPRRGGNQPQHF.

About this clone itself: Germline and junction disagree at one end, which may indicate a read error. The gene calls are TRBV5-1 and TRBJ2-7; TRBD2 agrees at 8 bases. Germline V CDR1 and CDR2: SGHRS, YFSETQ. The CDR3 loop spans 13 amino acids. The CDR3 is CASSLGGGYRQYF. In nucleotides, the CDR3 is TGTGCCAGCAGCTTGGGCGGGGGGTATCGGCAGTACTTC.

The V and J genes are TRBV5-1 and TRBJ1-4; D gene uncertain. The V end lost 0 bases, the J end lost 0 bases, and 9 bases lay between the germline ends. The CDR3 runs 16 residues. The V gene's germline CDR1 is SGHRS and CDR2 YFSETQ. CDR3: CASSLAPTATNEKLFF. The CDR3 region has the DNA TGCGCCAGCAGCTTGGCCCCAACTGCAACTAATGAAAAACTGTTTTTT.

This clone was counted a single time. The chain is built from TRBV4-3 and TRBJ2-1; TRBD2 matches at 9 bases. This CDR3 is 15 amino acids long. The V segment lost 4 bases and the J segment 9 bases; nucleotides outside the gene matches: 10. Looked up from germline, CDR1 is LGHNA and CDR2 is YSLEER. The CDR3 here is CASSLDSGSSVEQFF. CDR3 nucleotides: TGCGCCAGCAGCCTGGATAGCGGGAGTTCGGTTGAGCAGTTCTTC.

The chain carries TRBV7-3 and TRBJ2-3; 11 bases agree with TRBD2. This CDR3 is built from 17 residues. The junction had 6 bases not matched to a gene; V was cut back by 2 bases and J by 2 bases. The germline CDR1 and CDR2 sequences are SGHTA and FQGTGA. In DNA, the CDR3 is TGTGCCAGCAGCTTAGGGGGACTAGCGGAACTCACAGATACGCAGTATTTT. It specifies CASSLGGLAELTDTQYF. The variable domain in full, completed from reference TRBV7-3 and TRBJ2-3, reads GAGVSQTPSNKVTEKGKYVELRCDPISGHTALYWYRQSLGQGPEFLIYFQGTGAADDSGLPNDRFFAVRPEGSVSTLKIQRTERGDSAVYLCASSLGGLAELTDTQYFGPGTRLTVL.

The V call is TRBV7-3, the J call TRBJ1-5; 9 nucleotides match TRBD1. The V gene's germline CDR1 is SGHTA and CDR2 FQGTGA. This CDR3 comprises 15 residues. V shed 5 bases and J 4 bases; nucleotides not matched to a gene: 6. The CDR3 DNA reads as TGTGCCAGCAGCAGGGGACAGGGCGAAAATCAGCCCCAGCATTTT. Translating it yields CASSRGQGENQPQHF.

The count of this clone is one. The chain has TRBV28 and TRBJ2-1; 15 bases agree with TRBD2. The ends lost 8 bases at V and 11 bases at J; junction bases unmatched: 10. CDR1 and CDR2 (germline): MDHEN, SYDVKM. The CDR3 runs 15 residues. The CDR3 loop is CASGTQGLAGGKQFF. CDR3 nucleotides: TGTGCCAGCGGGACTCAAGGACTAGCGGGAGGGAAGCAGTTCTTC. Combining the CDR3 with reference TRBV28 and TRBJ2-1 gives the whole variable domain DVKVTQSSRYLVKRTGEKVFLECVQDMDHENMFWYRQDPGLGLRLIYFSYDVKMKEKGDIPEGYSVSREKKERFSLILESASTNQTSMYLCASGTQGLAGGKQFFGPGTRLTVL.

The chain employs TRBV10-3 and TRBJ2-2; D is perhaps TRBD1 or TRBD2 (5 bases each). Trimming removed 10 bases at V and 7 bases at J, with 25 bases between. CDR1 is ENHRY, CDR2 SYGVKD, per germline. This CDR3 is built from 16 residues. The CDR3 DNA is TGTGCCACCTCCTCTGAGGGGCCGATAACAGGCGGGGAGCTGTTTTTT. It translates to CATSSEGPITGGELFF.

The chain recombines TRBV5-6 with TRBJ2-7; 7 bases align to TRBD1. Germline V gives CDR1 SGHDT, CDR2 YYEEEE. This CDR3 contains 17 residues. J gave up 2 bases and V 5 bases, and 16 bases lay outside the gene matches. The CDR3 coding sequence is TGTGCCAGCAGTCCGATCTTAACCGGGACAGCAACCTACGAGCAGTACTTC. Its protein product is CASSPILTGTATYEQYF.

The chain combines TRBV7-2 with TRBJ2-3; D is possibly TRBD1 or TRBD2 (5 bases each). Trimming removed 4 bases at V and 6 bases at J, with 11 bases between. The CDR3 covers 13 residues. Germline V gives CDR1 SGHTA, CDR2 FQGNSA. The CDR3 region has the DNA TGTGCCAGCAGCTCCCGAGGGGAGGATACGCAGTATTTT. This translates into CASSSRGEDTQYF.

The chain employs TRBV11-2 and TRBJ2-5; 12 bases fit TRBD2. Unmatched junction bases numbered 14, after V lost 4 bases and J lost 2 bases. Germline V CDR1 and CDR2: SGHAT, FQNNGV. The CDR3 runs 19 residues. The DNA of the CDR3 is TGTGCCAGCAGCTCCACTTCCGGACTAGCGGGACACCCACAAGAGACCCAGTACTTC. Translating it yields CASSSTSGLAGHPQETQYF.

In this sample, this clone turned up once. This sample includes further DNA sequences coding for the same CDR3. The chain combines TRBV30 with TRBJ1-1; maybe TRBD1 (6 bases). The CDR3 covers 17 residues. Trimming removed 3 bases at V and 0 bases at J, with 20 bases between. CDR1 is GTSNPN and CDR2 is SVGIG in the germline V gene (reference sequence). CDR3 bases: TGTGCCTGGAGGGGTCGCGGGGGCGGAGGCCTGAACACTGAAGCTTTCTTT. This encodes CAWRGRGGGGLNTEAFF.

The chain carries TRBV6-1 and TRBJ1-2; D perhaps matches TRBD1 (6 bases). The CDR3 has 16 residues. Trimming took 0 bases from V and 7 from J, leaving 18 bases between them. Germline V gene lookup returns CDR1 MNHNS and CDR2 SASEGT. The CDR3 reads CASSEALGQGWAGYTF. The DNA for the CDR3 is TGTGCCAGCAGTGAAGCTCTCGGGCAGGGGTGGGCTGGCTACACCTTC.

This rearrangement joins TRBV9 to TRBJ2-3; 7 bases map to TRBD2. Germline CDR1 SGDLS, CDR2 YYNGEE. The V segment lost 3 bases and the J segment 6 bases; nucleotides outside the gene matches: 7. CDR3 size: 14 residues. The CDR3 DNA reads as TGTGCCAGCAGCGCTACCACTAGCGCTGATACGCAGTATTTT. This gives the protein CASSATTSADTQYF.

This CDR3 is CASSVGRHNYGYTF. CDR3 DNA sequence: TGTGCCAGCAGTGTCGGTAGGCATAACTATGGCTACACCTTC. The rearrangement links TRBV27 to TRBJ1-2; D is unresolved. Germline V gives CDR1 MNHEY, CDR2 SMNVEV (reference sequence). The CDR3 covers 14 residues. Trimming pared 5 bases from V and 1 base from J, leaving 11 bases between.

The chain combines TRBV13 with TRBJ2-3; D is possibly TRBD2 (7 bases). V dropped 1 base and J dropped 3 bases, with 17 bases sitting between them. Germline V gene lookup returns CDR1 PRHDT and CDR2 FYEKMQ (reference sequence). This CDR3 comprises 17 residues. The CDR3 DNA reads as TGTGCCAGCAGCTTAGTCGTCGTGGGGGGGGCGACAGATACGCAGTATTTT. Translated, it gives CASSLVVVGGATDTQYF.

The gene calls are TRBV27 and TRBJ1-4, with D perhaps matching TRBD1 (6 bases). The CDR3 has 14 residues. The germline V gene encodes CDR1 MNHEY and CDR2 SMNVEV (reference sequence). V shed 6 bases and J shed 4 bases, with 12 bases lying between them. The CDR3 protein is CASSEGVGNEKLFF. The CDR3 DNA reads TGTGCCAGCAGCGAGGGGGTTGGTAATGAAAAACTGTTTTTT.

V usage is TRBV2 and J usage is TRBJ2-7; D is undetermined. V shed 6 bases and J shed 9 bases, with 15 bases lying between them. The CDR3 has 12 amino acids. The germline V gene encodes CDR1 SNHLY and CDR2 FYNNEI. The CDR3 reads CASSPKVTPQYF. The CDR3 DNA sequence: TGTGCCAGCAGCCCTAAGGTGACACCGCAGTACTTC.

DNA for the CDR3: TGTGCCAGCAGCCAATGGGCAGGGGAGTCCTACGAGCAGTACTTC. Its translation: CASSQWAGESYEQYF. The gene calls are TRBV7-2 and TRBJ2-7; D may be TRBD1 (6 bases). The V and J ends lost 5 bases and 1 base respectively, with 15 bases between them. From germline, CDR1 is SGHTA and CDR2 FQGNSA. The CDR3 spans 15 residues.

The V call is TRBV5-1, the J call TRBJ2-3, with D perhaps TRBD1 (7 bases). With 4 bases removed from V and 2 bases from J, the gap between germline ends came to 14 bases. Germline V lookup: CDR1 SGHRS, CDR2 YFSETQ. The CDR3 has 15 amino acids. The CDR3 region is CASSPMEGATDTQYF. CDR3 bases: TGCGCCAGCAGCCCCATGGAGGGGGCCACAGATACGCAGTATTTT.

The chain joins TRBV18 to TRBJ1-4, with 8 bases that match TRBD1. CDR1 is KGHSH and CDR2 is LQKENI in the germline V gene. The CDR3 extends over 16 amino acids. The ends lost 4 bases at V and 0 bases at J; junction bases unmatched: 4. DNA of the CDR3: TGTGCCAGCTCACGGGACAGGCAATCAACTAATGAAAAACTGTTTTTT. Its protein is CASSRDRQSTNEKLFF.

CDR3 region: CASSPTGTGGKDTQYF. In DNA form, the CDR3 reads TGCGCCAGCAGCCCAACGGGGACAGGGGGCAAGGATACGCAGTATTTT. This chain joins TRBV4-1 and TRBJ2-3; 12 positions agree with TRBD1. The CDR3 contains 16 residues. Germline trimming cut 4 bases from V and 6 bases from J; bases unmatched to any gene: 8. Germline lookup yields CDR1 MGHRA and CDR2 YSYEKL.